Presented here are 16 T cell receptor beta chains from one specimen sequenced in a study of T cells in Graves' hyperthyroidism and ophthalmopathy. TCR beta CDR3 regions were amplified from RNA transcripts. An initial round of RT-PCR targeting the TCR CDR3 relied on the HTBI primer set. From the multiplex PCR reads, TCRdb called clonotypes with MiXCR, one entry per CDR3 protein. The sample yields about 540,000 distinct CDR3 sequences, approximately 44% seen once. Sequenced material: peripheral blood or thyroid tissue (not recorded which). The source of these receptors is a woman aged 18-29 years with Graves' hyperthyroidism.

The chain is built from TRBV10-3 and TRBJ1-3, with a weak D call TRBD1 (5 bases). Germline values: CDR1 ENHRY, CDR2 SYGVKD. V was pared by 0 bases and J by 9 bases, with 21 bases between. The CDR3 consists of 17 residues. This chain's CDR3 is CAISESMTSGGSSTIYF. The CDR3 DNA reads as TGTGCCATCAGTGAGTCGATGACTAGCGGGGGATCTAGCACCATATATTTT.

The chain links TRBV12-3 or TRBV12-4 to TRBJ2-5; 7 nucleotides align to TRBD2. Trimming removed 2 bases from V and 5 bases from J; junction bases left unmatched: 11. The CDR3 has 16 amino acids. The CDR3 DNA reads TGTGCCAGCAGTTTACGGCCCGTGGGGGGAGGGGAGACCCAGTACTTC. It translates to CASSLRPVGGGETQYF.

There are many counts of this clonotype. The chain uses TRBV19 and TRBJ1-6, with D unresolved. The V gene lost 4 bases and the J gene lost 7 bases, with 8 bases spanning the gap. Germline CDR1 is LNHDA and CDR2 is SQIVND (reference sequence). The CDR3 has 13 residues. CDR3 loop: CASSRAANSPLHF. In DNA, the CDR3 is TGTGCCAGTAGTAGGGCGGCAAATTCACCCCTCCACTTT.

The gene calls are TRBV9 and TRBJ1-1; perhaps TRBD1 as D (6 bases). Looked up from germline, CDR1 is SGDLS and CDR2 is YYNGEE. This CDR3 region has 13 residues. V was shortened by 0 bases and J by 8 bases, with 11 bases between the two germline ends. The chain's CDR3 is CASSVGWGGEAFF. DNA for the CDR3: TGTGCCAGCAGCGTAGGATGGGGGGGCGAAGCTTTCTTT.

V gene TRBV20-1 combines with J gene TRBJ1-2, with 10 bases lining up with TRBD1. V gave up 6 bases and J gave up 4 bases; unmatched junction bases: 5. This CDR3 contains 13 residues. The germline V gene encodes CDR1 DFQATT and CDR2 SNEGSKA (reference sequence). This CDR3 reads CSARDRGVYGYTF. The DNA of the CDR3 is TGCAGTGCCCGGGACAGGGGTGTCTATGGCTACACCTTC.

The chain recombines TRBV7-6 with TRBJ2-7; TRBD2 matches 12 bases. The CDR3 contains 17 residues. V was clipped by 5 bases and J by 2 bases; unmatched bases: 10. Germline V gene lookup returns CDR1 SGHVS and CDR2 FNYEAQ. The CDR3 region has the DNA TGTGCCAGCAGCCCGACTAGCGGGAGTTCTCTAACCTACGAGCAGTACTTC. This encodes CASSPTSGSSLTYEQYF.

This clonotype was counted at least ten times. The genes are TRBV5-1 and TRBJ1-6, with D hard to call. Germline-derived CDR1 and CDR2 are SGHRS and YFSETQ. The CDR3 loop spans 17 amino acids. Deletions cut 4 bases from V and 9 bases from J, with 23 bases between. CDR3 sequence reads: CASSPSMRQGKGSPLHF. The CDR3 DNA sequence: TGCGCCAGCAGCCCCTCCATGCGGCAAGGAAAAGGTTCACCCCTCCACTTT.

In the case of this clonotype: No conserved phenylalanine or tryptophan is present at the end of the CDR3, so a read error is the likely explanation. The DNA is left out, because the CDR3 cannot be placed on it with certainty; the CDR3 is given as TCRdb lists it. The V and J genes are TRBV10-3 and TRBJ1-2. The CDR3 sequence runs 8 residues, both termini included. Germline assignment: CDR1 ENHRY and CDR2 SYGVKD. The CDR3 spells CAISRDTL.

This clonotype showed up just a few times. The rearrangement joins TRBV20-1 to TRBJ1-1; tentatively, D is TRBD1 (6 bases). With 8 bases removed from V and 0 bases from J, the gap between germline ends came to 19 bases. This CDR3 spans 15 amino acids. Germline CDR1 DFQATT, CDR2 SNEGSKA (reference sequence). CDR3 bases: TGCAGTCTCTACCAAGCACAGGGCATGAACACTGAAGCTTTCTTT. Amino acid sequence: CSLYQAQGMNTEAFF.

Regarding this clonotype: At one end the junction does not follow the germline gene, possibly because of a read error. The rearrangement uses TRBV7-2 and TRBJ2-5; D gene uncertain. The length of the CDR3 is 9 residues. Germline CDR1 SGHTA, CDR2 FQGNSA. The CDR3 DNA reads TGTGCCAGCAGCCCACGCCGGGACTTC. Encoded protein: CASSPRRDF. Using reference TRBV7-2 and TRBJ2-5 for the parts outside the CDR3, the full variable domain is GAGVSQSPSNKVTEKGKDVELRCDPISGHTALYWYRQSLGQGLEFLIYFQGNSAPDKSGLPSDRFSAERTGGSVSTLTIQRTQQEDSAVYLCASSPRRDFGPGTRLLVL.

This clonotype came up once. The gene calls are TRBV24-1 and TRBJ1-2, with D possibly TRBD1 on 5 matching bases. The CDR3 runs to 14 residues. From germline, CDR1 is KGHDR and CDR2 SFDVKD. V was clipped by 5 bases and J by 4 bases, with 13 bases between them. DNA for the CDR3: TGTGCCACCAGTGTTACCGGGGCAGGCTATGGCTACACCTTC. This gives the protein CATSVTGAGYGYTF.

This clonotype has just a few counts. This chain connects TRBV5-1 to TRBJ1-4; tentatively, D is TRBD1 (6 bases). Germline loops: CDR1 SGHRS, CDR2 YFSETQ. The CDR3 has 15 residues. Trimming stripped 3 bases from V and 7 bases from J, with 16 bases between. The DNA of the CDR3 is TGCGCCAGCAGCTCCGGGGGGGCGCTTACTGAAAAACTGTTTTTT. Residues: CASSSGGALTEKLFF.

The chain couples TRBV20-1 to TRBJ2-7; TRBD2 matches 7 bases. With V trimmed by 1 base and J by 3 bases, 3 bases remained unmatched. CDR1 and CDR2 (germline): DFQATT, SNEGSKA (reference sequence). The CDR3 totals 13 residues. CDR3 nucleotide sequence: TGCAGTGCTAGAGTAGGGAGGGGCTACGAGCAGTACTTC. This gives the protein CSARVGRGYEQYF.

This clonotype was found once. This chain joins TRBV24-1 and TRBJ2-5, with 8 bases fitting TRBD2. Germline values: CDR1 KGHDR, CDR2 SFDVKD. V shed 4 bases, J shed 2 bases, and the junction held 5 bases outside the gene matches. This CDR3 region has 15 residues. The CDR3 DNA reads as TGTGCCACCAGTGACGGTAGCGGGAAGCAAGAGACCCAGTACTTC. Encoded protein: CATSDGSGKQETQYF.

As for this clonotype: A much larger clone lies one base from this, so it may be a read error. V and J are TRBV2 and TRBJ1-1; 7 bases fit TRBD1. The CDR3 covers 15 residues. The V gene's germline CDR1 is SNHLY and CDR2 FYNNEI. The CDR3 nucleotides are TGTGCCAGCAGTGTACGACAGGGACCGAACACTGAAACTTTCTTT. This encodes CASSVRQGPNTETFF.

On this clonotype: The junction and the germline gene differ at one end; a read error may be behind it. V and J are TRBV4-3 and TRBJ2-6; D gene ambiguous. Germline CDR1 LGHNA, CDR2 YSLEER. The CDR3 spans 15 residues. The CDR3 sequence: CASSQDISGTNVLTF. In nucleotides, the CDR3 is TGCGCCAGCAGCCAAGATATCTCTGGGACCAACGTCCTGACTTTC.